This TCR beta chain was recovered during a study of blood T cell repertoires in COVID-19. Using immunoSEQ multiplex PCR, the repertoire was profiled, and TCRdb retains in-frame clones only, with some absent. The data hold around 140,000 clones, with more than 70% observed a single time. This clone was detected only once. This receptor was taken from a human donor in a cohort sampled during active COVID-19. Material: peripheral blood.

This CDR3 reads CASSNGAPPRIYSNQPQHF. CDR3 bases: TGTGCCAGCAGTAATGGTGCCCCGCCTAGGATTTATAGCAATCAGCCCCAGCATTTT. The chain uses TRBV5-7 and TRBJ1-5, with D uncertain. TRBV5-7 is an ORF, and what it does is uncertain. V lost 5 bases, J lost 0 bases, and 24 bases lay in between. The CDR3 runs to 19 residues.